Presented here are 10 T cell receptor beta chains from one specimen sequenced in a study of OX40 agonist ivuxolimab in advanced cancers. Using immunoSEQ multiplex PCR, the repertoire was profiled, and TCRdb retains in-frame clones only, with some absent. The sample has under 90,000 clones; roughly 85% are singletons. Sample: CD4+ or CD8+ T cells sorted from blood, taken in a trial of the OX40 agonist ivuxolimab. These TCRs come from an adult with an advanced solid tumor such as melanoma, head and neck, liver or kidney cancer.

As DNA, the CDR3 is TGTGCCAGCAGTTTAATCCGACAGGTAGAGACCCAGTACTTC. As protein: CASSLIRQVETQYF. The V gene is TRBV28, the J gene TRBJ2-5; D is perhaps TRBD1 (6 bases). With 2 bases removed from V and 4 bases from J, the gap between germline ends came to 11 bases. Germline V gene data show CDR1 as MDHEN and CDR2 as SYDVKM. This CDR3 region has 14 residues.

The V and J genes are TRBV27 and TRBJ2-3; 12 nucleotides match TRBD2. The germline CDR1 and CDR2 sequences are MNHEY and SMNVEV (reference sequence). The V segment lost 5 bases and the J segment 1 base; nucleotides outside the gene matches: 7. CDR3 length: 17 residues. In nucleotides, the CDR3 is TGTGCCAGCAGTCCTACCGGGACTAGCGGGCGCACAGATACGCAGTATTTT. It translates to CASSPTGTSGRTDTQYF.

The genes are TRBV7-2 and TRBJ2-3; D remains unclear. This CDR3 is built from 12 residues. Per the germline V gene, CDR1 is SGHTA and CDR2 is FQGNSA. The germline V and J ends were trimmed by 4 bases and 4 bases, with 6 bases remaining between them. The CDR3 sequence: CASSWVADTQYF. Here the CDR3 DNA reads TGTGCCAGCAGCTGGGTAGCAGATACGCAGTATTTT.

The chain uses TRBV7-2 and TRBJ2-7, with 10 bases aligning to TRBD1. Germline-derived CDR1 and CDR2 are SGHTA and FQGNSA. Unmatched junction bases numbered 6, after V lost 2 bases and J lost 5 bases. The CDR3 is 15 amino acids. The CDR3 coding sequence is TGTGCCAGCAGCTTAACGGGACAGGGGACGAACGAGCAGTACTTC. It yields the protein CASSLTGQGTNEQYF.

This chain uses TRBV6-1 with TRBJ1-4; 7 nucleotides agree with TRBD1. Germline CDR1 MNHNS, CDR2 SASEGT. CDR3 length: 14 amino acids. Losses at the gene ends were 6 bases for V and 8 bases for J; bases not matched to a gene: 9. The CDR3: CASRELYRGEKLFF. CDR3 nucleotide sequence: TGTGCCAGCAGGGAACTTTACAGGGGAGAAAAACTGTTTTTT.

In its sample, this clone was seen once. This chain connects TRBV7-6 to TRBJ2-3, with TRBD2 matching 7 bases. The CDR3 spans 17 residues. The ends lost 2 bases at V and 4 bases at J; junction bases unmatched: 12. CDR1 is SGHVS and CDR2 is FNYEAQ in the germline V gene. CDR3 coding DNA: TGTGCCAGCAGCTTAAGGAGGGCGGGGGAGGTGGCAGATACGCAGTATTTT. It is translated as CASSLRRAGEVADTQYF.

The chain carries TRBV5-1 and TRBJ2-3; D unresolved. Trimming stripped 0 bases from V and 5 bases from J, with 10 bases between. Germline CDR1 reads SGHRS; CDR2 reads YFSETQ. This CDR3 spans 14 amino acids. CDR3 region: CASSLEPQRDTQYF. The CDR3 region has the DNA TGCGCCAGCAGCTTGGAACCCCAGCGAGATACGCAGTATTTT.

V is TRBV27 and J is TRBJ2-7; tentatively, D is TRBD1 (5 bases). Germline CDR1 MNHEY, CDR2 SMNVEV (reference sequence). Between the trimmed V and J ends, which lost 8 bases and 2 bases, there was a span of 13 bases. The CDR3 contains 13 residues. CDR3 nucleotide sequence: TGTGCCAGCGGGAAGACGGACACCTACGAGCAGTACTTC. It yields the protein CASGKTDTYEQYF.

J is TRBJ2-7 and V is TRBV2; 8 bases fit TRBD1. The junction had 7 bases not matched to a gene; V was cut back by 0 bases and J by 3 bases. From germline, CDR1 is SNHLY and CDR2 FYNNEI. The CDR3 sequence is 16 residues long. CDR3: CASSEAPFGQGYEQYV. In DNA, the CDR3 is TGTGCCAGCAGTGAAGCGCCTTTTGGACAGGGCTACGAGCAGTACGTC.

Of note for this clone: At the DNA level, this CDR3 is encoded by other sequences in the same sample as well. The chain couples TRBV18 to TRBJ2-3; D not resolved. With 5 bases removed from V and 2 bases from J, the gap between germline ends came to 2 bases. Germline V gene sequence: CDR1 KGHSH, CDR2 LQKENI. The CDR3 is made up of 11 amino acids. The CDR3 reads CASSSTDTQYF. The CDR3 DNA sequence: TGTGCCAGCTCATCCACAGATACGCAGTATTTT.